One sample yielded the 2 T cell receptor beta chains listed below, sequenced in a study of shared clonotypes between healthy human individuals. Produced via immunoSEQ multiplex PCR; TCRdb's table is partial and in-frame only. The sample holds some 2,000,000 clones, approximately 94% seen once. Sequencing used naive CD4+ T cells sorted from blood. The subset denotes: CD45RA+ positively selected. The source of these receptors is a man between 18 and 29 years old in good health.

The rearrangement uses TRBV25-1 and TRBJ2-5; the D gene is possibly TRBD2 (5 bases). The germline V gene has CDR1 MGHDK and CDR2 SYGVNS. CDR3 length: 16 amino acids. Trimming took off 1 base at V and 5 bases at J, with 17 bases between the two ends. The CDR3 here is CASSELETGPGETQYF. CDR3 nucleotides: TGTGCCAGCAGTGAATTAGAGACTGGCCCGGGGGAGACCCAGTACTTC.

The chain recombines TRBV9 with TRBJ1-3; D is uncertain. The germline gives CDR1 SGDLS, CDR2 YYNGEE. The CDR3 loop spans 18 amino acids. V was trimmed by 0 bases and J by 0 bases, leaving 16 bases between them. This CDR3 reads CASSVDPKGRASGNTIYF. The CDR3 region has the DNA TGTGCCAGCAGCGTAGATCCGAAAGGGAGGGCCTCTGGAAACACCATATATTTT.